This TCR beta chain was captured in a study of T cells after yellow fever vaccination. Study results and caveats: Researchers report a weaker secondary response that nonetheless peaked faster, day 5 versus 15.

TCRdb re-called the 5' RACE reads with MiXCR, one entry per CDR3 protein. The repertoire includes about 340,000 distinct CDR3 sequences, under 5% of them detected once, and approximately 24% sits in the top ten. This clonotype has only a few counts. No antigen is known for it. V was trimmed by 1 base and J by 5 bases, leaving 17 bases between them. The CDR3 loop spans 16 amino acids. Looked up from germline, CDR1 is MGHDK and CDR2 is SYGVNS. The rearrangement uses TRBV25-1 and TRBJ1-1; D is undetermined. Specimen: PBMCs, collected 5 days after the yellow fever booster vaccination. This TCR derives from a man younger than 35 who received the YFV17D yellow fever vaccine. Here the CDR3 reads CASSESPFGSRTEAFF. The CDR3 DNA reads as TGTGCCAGCAGTGAATCCCCGTTTGGGTCCAGGACTGAAGCTTTCTTT.